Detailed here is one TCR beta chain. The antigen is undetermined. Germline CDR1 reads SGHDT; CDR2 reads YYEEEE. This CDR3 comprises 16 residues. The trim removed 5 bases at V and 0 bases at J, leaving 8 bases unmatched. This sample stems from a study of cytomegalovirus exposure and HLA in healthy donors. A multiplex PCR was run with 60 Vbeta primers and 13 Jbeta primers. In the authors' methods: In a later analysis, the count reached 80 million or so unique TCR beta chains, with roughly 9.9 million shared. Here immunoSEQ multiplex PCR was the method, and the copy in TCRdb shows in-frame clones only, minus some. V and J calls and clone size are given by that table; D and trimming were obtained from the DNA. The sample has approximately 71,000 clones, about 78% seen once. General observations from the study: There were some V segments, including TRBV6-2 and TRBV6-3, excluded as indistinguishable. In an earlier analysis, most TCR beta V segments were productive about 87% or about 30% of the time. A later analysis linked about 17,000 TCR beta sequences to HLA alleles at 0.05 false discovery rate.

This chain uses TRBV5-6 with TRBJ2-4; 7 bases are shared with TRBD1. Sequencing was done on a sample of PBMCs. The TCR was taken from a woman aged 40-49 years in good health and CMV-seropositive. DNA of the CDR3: TGTGCCAGCAGGTCGGGACAGCTCCTAGCCAAAAACATTCAGTACTTC. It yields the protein CASRSGQLLAKNIQYF.